This T cell receptor beta chain was profiled in a study of T cells expressing NK-cell markers. Study at large: Repertoires of TCR beta were obtained from T cells sorted as CD3+CD56+NKG2C+, CD3+CD56+NKG2C- and CD3+CD56-NKG2C+. Eight donors were sequenced, seven testing HCMV-seropositive and one testing seronegative. Study-level results: There remained a lack of clarity about HCMV specificity of expanded NKG2C+ T cell clones.

There are 15 residues in the CDR3. Germline CDR1 ENHRY, CDR2 SYGVKD. What made the TCR beta cDNA was 5'RACE template switching with UMIs. TCRdb re-analyzed the 5' RACE reads; it lists each CDR3 protein once, without DNA. The data include 500,000 to 700,000 distinct CDR3 sequences; the top ten clones carry approximately 3.6%. Of note for this clonotype: Its antigen remains unidentified.

J is TRBJ2-2 and V is TRBV10-3; lacking DNA, the TRBD1 call made by TCRdb goes unchecked. The source is a man in his late teens or twenties in good health. Sequencing used blood T cells: a sorted CD56 or NKG2C T cell subset, CD4+ or CD8+ T cells, or bulk PBMC T cells (not recorded which). The CDR3 here is CAISGMTENTGELFF.